This TCR beta chain was recorded in a study of blood T cell repertoires in COVID-19. Overall study context: COVID-19 samples collected from the United States, Italy and Spain covered acute and convalescent phases. From T cells, B-cell-depleted T cells, or PBMCs came the material, which was cDNA or gDNA.

The CDR3 extends over 13 amino acids. Germline V gene data show CDR1 as MNHEY and CDR2 as SVGAGI. V trimming: 8 bases; J trimming: 5 bases; junction bases outside the gene matches: 5. Original data processing: From reference gene primer amplification, estimates of nucleated cell counts were derived. Data came from immunoSEQ multiplex PCR; TCRdb stores just in-frame clones and leaves some out. The V and J calls and clone size come from that table; D and trimming were worked out from the DNA. The sample gives about 290,000 clones, roughly 89% of which show up once; under 3.5% is in the top ten. This chain links TRBV6-5 with TRBJ2-5, with 10 bases matching TRBD2. The clonotype comes from a woman in her twenties or thirties with active or convalescent COVID-19. The sample taken for sequencing was peripheral blood. This CDR3 reads CASSGSGGETQYF. Here the CDR3 DNA reads TGTGCCAGCTCGGGTAGCGGGGGGGAGACCCAGTACTTC.